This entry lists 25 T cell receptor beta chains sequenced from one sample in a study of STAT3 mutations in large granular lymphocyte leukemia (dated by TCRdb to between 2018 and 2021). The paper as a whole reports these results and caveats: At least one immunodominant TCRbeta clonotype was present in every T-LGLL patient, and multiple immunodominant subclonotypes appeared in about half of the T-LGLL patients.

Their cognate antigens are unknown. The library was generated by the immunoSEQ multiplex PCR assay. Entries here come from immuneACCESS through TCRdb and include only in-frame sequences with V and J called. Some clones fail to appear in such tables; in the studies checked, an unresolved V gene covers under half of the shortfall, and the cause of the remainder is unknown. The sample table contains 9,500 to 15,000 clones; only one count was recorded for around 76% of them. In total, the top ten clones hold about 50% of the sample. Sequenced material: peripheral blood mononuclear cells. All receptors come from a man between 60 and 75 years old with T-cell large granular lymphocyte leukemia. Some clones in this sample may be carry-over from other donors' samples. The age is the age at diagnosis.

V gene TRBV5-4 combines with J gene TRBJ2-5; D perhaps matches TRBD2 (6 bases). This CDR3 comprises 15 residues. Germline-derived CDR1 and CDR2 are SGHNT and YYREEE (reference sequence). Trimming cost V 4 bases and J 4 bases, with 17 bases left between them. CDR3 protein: CASSPGDSQGETQYF. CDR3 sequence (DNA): TGTGCCAGCAGCCCTGGGGACTCCCAAGGAGAGACCCAGTACTTC.

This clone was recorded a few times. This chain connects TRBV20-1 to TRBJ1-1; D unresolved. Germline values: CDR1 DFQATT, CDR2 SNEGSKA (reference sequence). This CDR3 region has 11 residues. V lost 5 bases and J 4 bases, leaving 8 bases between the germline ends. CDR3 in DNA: TGCAGTGCTTTTAGGACCACTGAAGCTTTCTTT. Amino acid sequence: CSAFRTTEAFF.

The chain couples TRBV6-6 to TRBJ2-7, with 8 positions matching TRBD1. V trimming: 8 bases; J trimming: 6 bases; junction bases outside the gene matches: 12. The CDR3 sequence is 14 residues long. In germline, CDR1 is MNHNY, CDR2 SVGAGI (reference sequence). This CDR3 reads CASRLGTGYSEQYF. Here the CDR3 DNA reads TGTGCCAGCCGGCTCGGGACAGGTTATAGCGAGCAGTACTTC.

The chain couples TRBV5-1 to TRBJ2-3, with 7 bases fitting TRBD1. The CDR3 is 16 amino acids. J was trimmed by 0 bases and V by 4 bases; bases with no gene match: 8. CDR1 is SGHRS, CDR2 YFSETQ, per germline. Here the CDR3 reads CASSLRQGSSTDTQYF. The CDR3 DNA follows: TGCGCCAGCAGCCTCCGACAGGGATCTAGCACAGATACGCAGTATTTT.

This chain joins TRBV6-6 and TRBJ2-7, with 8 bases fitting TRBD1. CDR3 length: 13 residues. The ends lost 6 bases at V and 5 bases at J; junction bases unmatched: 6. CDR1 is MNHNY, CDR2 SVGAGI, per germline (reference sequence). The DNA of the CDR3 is TGTGCCAGCAGGGCGACAGGGGTTGACGAGCAGTACTTC. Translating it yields CASRATGVDEQYF.

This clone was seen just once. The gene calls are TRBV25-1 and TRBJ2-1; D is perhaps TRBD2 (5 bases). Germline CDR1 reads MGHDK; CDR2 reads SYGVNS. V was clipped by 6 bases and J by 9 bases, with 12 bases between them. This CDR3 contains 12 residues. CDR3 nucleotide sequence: TGTGCCAGCAGCCTCACTGAGGGTGAGCAGTTCTTC. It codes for CASSLTEGEQFF.

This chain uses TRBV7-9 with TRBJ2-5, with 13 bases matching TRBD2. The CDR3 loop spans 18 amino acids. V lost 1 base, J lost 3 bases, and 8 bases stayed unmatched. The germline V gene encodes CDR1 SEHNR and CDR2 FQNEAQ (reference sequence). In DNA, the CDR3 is TGTGCCAGCAGCTTAGGACTAGCGGGAGGAGGCTTGGAAGAGACCCAGTACTTC. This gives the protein CASSLGLAGGGLEETQYF.

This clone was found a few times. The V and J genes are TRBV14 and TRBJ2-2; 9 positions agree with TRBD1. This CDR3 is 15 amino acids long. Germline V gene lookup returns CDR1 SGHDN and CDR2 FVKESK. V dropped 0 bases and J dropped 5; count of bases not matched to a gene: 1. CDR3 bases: TGTGCCAGCAGCCAAGAGACAGGGGGGACCGGGGAGCTGTTTTTT. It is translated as CASSQETGGTGELFF.

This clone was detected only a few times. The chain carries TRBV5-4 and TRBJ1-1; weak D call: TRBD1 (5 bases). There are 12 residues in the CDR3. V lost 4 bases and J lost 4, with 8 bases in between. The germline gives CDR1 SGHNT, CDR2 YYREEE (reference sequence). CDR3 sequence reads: CASSAGGTEAFF. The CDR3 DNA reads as TGTGCCAGCAGCGCGGGGGGCACTGAAGCTTTCTTT.

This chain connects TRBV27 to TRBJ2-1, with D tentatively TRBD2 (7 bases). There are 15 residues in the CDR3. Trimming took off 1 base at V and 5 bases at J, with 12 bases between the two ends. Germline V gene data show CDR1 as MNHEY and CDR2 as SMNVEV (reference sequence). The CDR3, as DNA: TGTGCCAGCAGTTTATGGGGGCTAGCGGACAATGAGCAGTTCTTC. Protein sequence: CASSLWGLADNEQFF.

The CDR3, as DNA: TGTGCCAGCAGACCTAGACTAGCGGGAGTGGTTGAGCAGTTCTTC. Translating gives CASRPRLAGVVEQFF. The rearrangement uses TRBV5-6 and TRBJ2-1, with 12 positions matching TRBD2. The junction had 9 bases not matched to a gene; V was cut back by 5 bases and J by 9 bases. Germline loops: CDR1 SGHDT, CDR2 YYEEEE. This CDR3 comprises 15 residues.

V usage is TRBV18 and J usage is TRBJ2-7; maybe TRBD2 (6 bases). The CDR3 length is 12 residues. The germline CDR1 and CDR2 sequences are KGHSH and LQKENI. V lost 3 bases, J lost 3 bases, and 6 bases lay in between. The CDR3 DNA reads TGTGCCAGCTCACCGGGGGGCTACGAGCAGTACTTC. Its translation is CASSPGGYEQYF.

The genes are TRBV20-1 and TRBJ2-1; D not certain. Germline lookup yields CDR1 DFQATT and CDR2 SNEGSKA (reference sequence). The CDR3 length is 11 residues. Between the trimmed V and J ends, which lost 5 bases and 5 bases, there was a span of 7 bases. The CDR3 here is CSADTHNEQFF. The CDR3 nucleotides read TGCAGTGCTGACACGCACAATGAGCAGTTCTTC.

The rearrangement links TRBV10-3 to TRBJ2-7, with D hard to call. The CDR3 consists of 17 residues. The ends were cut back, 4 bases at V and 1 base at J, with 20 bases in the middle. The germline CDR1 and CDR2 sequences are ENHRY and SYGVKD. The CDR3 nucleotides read TGTGCCATCAGTGTTAGGGAACGTGGCTCAATTTCCTACGAGCAGTACTTC. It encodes CAISVRERGSISYEQYF.

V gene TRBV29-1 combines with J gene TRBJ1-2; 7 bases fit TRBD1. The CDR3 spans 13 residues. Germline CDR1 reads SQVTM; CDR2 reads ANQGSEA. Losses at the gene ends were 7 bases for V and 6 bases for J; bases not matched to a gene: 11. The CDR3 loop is CSAQGVWGDGYTF. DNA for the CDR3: TGCAGCGCCCAGGGGGTCTGGGGTGATGGCTACACCTTC. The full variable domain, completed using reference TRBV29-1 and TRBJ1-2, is SAVISQKPSRDICQRGTSLTIQCQVDSQVTMMFWYRQQPGQSLTLIATANQGSEATYESGFVIDKFPISRPNLTFSTLTVSNMSPEDSSIYLCSAQGVWGDGYTFGSGTRLTVV.

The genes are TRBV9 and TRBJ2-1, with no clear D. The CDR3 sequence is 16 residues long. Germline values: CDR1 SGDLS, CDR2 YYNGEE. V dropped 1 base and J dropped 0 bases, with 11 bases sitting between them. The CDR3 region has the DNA TGTGCCAGCAGCGTAATTCCTCGCAGCTCCTACAATGAGCAGTTCTTC. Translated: CASSVIPRSSYNEQFF.

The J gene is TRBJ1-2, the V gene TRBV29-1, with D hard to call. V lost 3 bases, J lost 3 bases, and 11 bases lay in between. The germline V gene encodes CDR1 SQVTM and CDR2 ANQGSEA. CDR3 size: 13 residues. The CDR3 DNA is TGCAGCGTTGATATAGCAGGTGACTATGGCTACACCTTC. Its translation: CSVDIAGDYGYTF. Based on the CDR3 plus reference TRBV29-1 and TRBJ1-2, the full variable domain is SAVISQKPSRDICQRGTSLTIQCQVDSQVTMMFWYRQQPGQSLTLIATANQGSEATYESGFVIDKFPISRPNLTFSTLTVSNMSPEDSSIYLCSVDIAGDYGYTFGSGTRLTVV.

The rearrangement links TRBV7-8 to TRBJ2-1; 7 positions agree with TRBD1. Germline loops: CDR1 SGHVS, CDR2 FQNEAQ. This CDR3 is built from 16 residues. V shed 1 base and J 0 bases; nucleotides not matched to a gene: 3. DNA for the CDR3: TGTGCCAGCAGCTTAGAGGGGGCTGGCTCCTACAATGAGCAGTTCTTC. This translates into CASSLEGAGSYNEQFF.

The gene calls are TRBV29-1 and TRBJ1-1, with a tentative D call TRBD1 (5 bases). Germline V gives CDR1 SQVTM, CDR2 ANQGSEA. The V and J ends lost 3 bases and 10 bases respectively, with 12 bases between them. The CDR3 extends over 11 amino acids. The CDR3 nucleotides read TGCAGCGTTGACCTTTCTGGGGCAGCTTTCTTT. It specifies CSVDLSGAAFF.

CDR3 nucleotide sequence: TGTGCCAGCAGCAACCTATGGGCGGGAGGAGGTTCGAGGCAGTACTTC. Its protein is CASSNLWAGGGSRQYF. This chain joins TRBV7-2 and TRBJ2-7; 8 bases are a match to TRBD2. Germline-derived CDR1 and CDR2 are SGHTA and FQGNSA. The CDR3 runs to 16 residues. With V trimmed by 5 bases and J by 9 bases, 18 bases remained unmatched.

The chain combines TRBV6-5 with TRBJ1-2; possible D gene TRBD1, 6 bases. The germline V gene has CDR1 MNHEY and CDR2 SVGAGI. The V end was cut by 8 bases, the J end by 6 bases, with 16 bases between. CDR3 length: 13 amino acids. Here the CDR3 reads CASAPLKGDGYTF. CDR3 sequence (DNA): TGTGCCAGCGCACCGCTCAAGGGGGATGGCTACACCTTC.

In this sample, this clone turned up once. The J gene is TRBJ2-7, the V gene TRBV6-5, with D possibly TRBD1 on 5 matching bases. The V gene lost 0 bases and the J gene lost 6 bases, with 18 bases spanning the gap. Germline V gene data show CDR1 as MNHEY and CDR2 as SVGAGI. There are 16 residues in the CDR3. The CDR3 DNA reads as TGTGCCAGCAGTTACTCGATAGGGGTTGGCGGCGGCGAGCAGTACTTC. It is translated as CASSYSIGVGGGEQYF.

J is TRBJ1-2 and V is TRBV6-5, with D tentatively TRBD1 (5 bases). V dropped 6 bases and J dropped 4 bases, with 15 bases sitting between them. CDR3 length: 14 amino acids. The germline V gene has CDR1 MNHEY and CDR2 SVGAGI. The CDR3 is CASSLTGTTYGYTF. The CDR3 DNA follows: TGTGCCAGCAGCCTTACGGGGACCACCTATGGCTACACCTTC.

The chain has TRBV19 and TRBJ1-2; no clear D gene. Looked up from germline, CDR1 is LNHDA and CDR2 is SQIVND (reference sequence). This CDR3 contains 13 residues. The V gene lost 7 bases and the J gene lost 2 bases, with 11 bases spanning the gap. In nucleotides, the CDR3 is TGTGCCAGTATCCAGCATGGGAACTATGGCTACACCTTC. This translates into CASIQHGNYGYTF. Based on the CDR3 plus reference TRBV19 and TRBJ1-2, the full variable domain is DGGITQSPKYLFRKEGQNVTLSCEQNLNHDAMYWYRQDPGQGLRLIYYSQIVNDFQKGDIAEGYSVSREKKESFPLTVTSAQKNPTAFYLCASIQHGNYGYTFGSGTRLTVV.

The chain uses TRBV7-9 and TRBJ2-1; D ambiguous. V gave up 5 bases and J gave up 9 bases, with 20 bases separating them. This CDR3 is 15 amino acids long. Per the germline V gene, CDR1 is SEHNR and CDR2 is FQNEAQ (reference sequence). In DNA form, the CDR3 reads TGTGCCAGCAGCGACATCGATGTGGGCCCTGGTGAGCAGTTCTTC. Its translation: CASSDIDVGPGEQFF.